This T cell receptor (beta chain) stems from a study of control samples from healthy donors and cancer patients. This clone has just a few counts. The assay was immunoSEQ multiplex PCR, and TCRdb's table has in-frame clones only and misses some. The table shows around 170,000 clones, with about 91% occurring only once. CDR1 is MDHEN and CDR2 is SYDVKM in the germline V gene. The germline V and J ends were trimmed by 6 bases and 0 bases, with 15 bases remaining between them. CDR3 size: 16 residues. The V gene is TRBV28, the J gene TRBJ2-4, with D uncertain. This receptor was taken from a woman aged 25 to 39 in good health. Material for sequencing was blood. DNA for the CDR3: TGTGCCAGCAGAGTTAGGTTAACGGGAGCCAAAAACATTCAGTACTTC. Its protein is CASRVRLTGAKNIQYF.